This TCR beta chain was retrieved from a study of blood T cell repertoires in COVID-19. Study background: Nucleic acid was either cDNA or gDNA, and it came from T cells, B-cell-depleted T cells, or PBMCs.

This CDR3 spans 14 amino acids. Germline CDR1 reads SQVTM; CDR2 reads ANQGSEA. With respect to this clone: At one end the junction does not follow the germline gene, possibly because of a read error.

In the original processing: Quantification of nucleated cells was approximated via reference gene primer amplification. Repertoires were generated with immunoSEQ multiplex PCR, while TCRdb's copy carries only in-frame clones and drops some. D and trimming were read from the DNA, whereas the V and J calls and clone size are those reported in that table. The sample shows over 45,000 clones, roughly 80% of them seen only once. Sequenced material: peripheral blood. The receptor's source is a man aged 65 to 85 with active COVID-19. The rearrangement uses TRBV29-1 and TRBJ1-6; the D gene is possibly TRBD1 (5 bases). The CDR3 protein is CSVQEDNSNSPLHF. For the CDR3, the DNA is TGCAGCGTTCAAGAGGACAATTCAAATTCACCCCTCCACTTT.